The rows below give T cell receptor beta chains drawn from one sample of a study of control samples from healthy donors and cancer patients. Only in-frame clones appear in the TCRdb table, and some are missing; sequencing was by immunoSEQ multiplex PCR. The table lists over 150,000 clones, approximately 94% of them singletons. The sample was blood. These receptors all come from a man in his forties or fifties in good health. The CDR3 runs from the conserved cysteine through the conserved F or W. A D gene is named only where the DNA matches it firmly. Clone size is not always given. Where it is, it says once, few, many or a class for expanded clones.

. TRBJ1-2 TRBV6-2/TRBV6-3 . CASSTLRTANPYGYTF TGTGCCAGCAGTACCCTAAGGACGGCCAACCCGTATGGCTACACCTTC
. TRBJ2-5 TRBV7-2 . CASSLNRLETQYF TGTGCCAGCAGCTTAAACAGGCTCGAGACCCAGTACTTC
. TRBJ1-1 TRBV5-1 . CASSYAGTRTEAFF TGCGCCAGCAGCTACGCAGGGACCCGCACTGAAGCTTTCTTT
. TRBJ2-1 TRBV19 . CASSMDANNEQFF TGTGCCAGTAGTATGGACGCCAACAATGAGCAGTTCTTC
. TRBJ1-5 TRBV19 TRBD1 CASSSGGVQPQHF TGTGCCAGTAGTTCAGGGGGTGTTCAGCCCCAGCATTTT
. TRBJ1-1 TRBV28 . CASKRASYGPMNTEAFF TGTGCCAGCAAAAGAGCATCATACGGGCCCATGAACACTGAAGCTTTCTTT
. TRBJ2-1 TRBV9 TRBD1 CASSGHRGNEQFF TGTGCCAGCAGTGGACACAGGGGCAATGAGCAGTTCTTC
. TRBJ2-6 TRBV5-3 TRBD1 CARSSGTGPLSGANVLTF TGTGCCAGAAGCTCCGGGACAGGGCCTCTGTCTGGGGCCAACGTCCTGACTTTC
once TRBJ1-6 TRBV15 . CATSRDTGNSPLHF TGTGCCACCAGCAGAGATACAGGAAATTCACCCCTCCACTTT
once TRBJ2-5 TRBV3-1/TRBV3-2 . CASSGTGFQETQYF TGTGCCAGCAGCGGTACAGGGTTCCAAGAGACCCAGTACTTC
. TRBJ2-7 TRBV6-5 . CASRETGSTYEQYF TGTGCCAGCAGGGAGACAGGAAGTACCTACGAGCAGTACTTC
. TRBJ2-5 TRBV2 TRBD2 CASGGGLAGLQETQYF TGTGCCAGCGGGGGGGGACTAGCGGGCCTCCAAGAGACCCAGTACTTC
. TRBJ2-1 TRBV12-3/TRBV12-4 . CASSPTGNEQFF TGTGCCAGCAGCCCGACAGGCAATGAGCAGTTCTTC
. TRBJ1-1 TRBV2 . CASSETRSTGNTEAFF TGTGCCAGCAGTGAAACCCGGTCCACTGGGAACACTGAAGCTTTCTTT
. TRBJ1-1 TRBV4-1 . CASSLSTGEIGAFF TGCGCCAGCAGCCTATCAACGGGGGAGATAGGAGCTTTCTTT
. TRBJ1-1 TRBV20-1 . CSAPSNTEAFF TGCAGTGCGCCTAGTAACACTGAAGCTTTCTTT
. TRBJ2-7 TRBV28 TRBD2 CASSLGGGGSYEQYF TGTGCCAGCAGTTTAGGGGGTGGCGGGAGCTACGAGCAGTACTTC
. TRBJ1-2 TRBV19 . CASSEGRYGGYTF TGTGCCAGTAGTGAGGGCCGATACGGAGGCTACACCTTC
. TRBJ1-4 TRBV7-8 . CASSLGNRRQTNEKLFF TGTGCCAGCAGCTTAGGAAATCGAAGGCAAACTAATGAAAAACTGTTTTTT
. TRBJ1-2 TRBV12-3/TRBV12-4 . CASSLYIYGYTF TGTGCCAGCAGTTTATACATCTATGGCTACACCTTC
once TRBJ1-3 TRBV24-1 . CATSDRDRSCSGNTIYF TGTGCCACCAGTGACCGTGACAGATCCTGCTCTGGAAACACCATATATTTT
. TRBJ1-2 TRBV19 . CASNPAGVVGYTF TGTGCCAGTAATCCCGCAGGAGTCGTAGGCTACACCTTC
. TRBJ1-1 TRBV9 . CASSGGGTEAFF TGTGCCAGCAGCGGGGGAGGGACTGAAGCTTTCTTT
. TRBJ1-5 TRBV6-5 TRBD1 CASTLQGGNQPQHF TGTGCCAGCACTCTACAGGGGGGGAATCAGCCCCAGCATTTT
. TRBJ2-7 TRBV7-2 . CASSLFLELTYEQYF TGTGCCAGCAGCTTATTCTTAGAGCTTACCTACGAGCAGTACTTC
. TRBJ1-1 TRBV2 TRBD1 CASSEATGGVAEAFF TGTGCCAGCAGTGAAGCGACAGGGGGCGTCGCTGAAGCTTTCTTT
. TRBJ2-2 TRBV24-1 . CATSDRARENTGELFF TGTGCCACCAGTGACAGGGCAAGGGAGAACACCGGGGAGCTGTTTTTT
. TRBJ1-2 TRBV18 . CASSPFLDTLNYGYTF TGTGCCAGCTCACCATTTTTGGACACACTTAACTATGGCTACACCTTC
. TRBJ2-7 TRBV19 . CASSTRTVPYEQYF TGTGCCAGTAGTACCCGGACAGTTCCCTACGAGCAGTACTTC
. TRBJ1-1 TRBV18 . CASSPAENTEAFF TGTGCCAGCTCACCGGCAGAAAACACTGAAGCTTTCTTT
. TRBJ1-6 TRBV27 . CASSLGWVNSPLHF TGTGCCAGCAGTTTAGGGTGGGTCAATTCACCCCTCCACTTT
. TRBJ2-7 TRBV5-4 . CASSLVGGEQYF TGTGCCAGCAGCTTGGTAGGTGGCGAGCAGTACTTC
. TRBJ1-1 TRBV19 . CASSIVRGIYKGEAFF TGTGCCAGTAGTATAGTGCGGGGTATATATAAGGGAGAAGCTTTCTTT
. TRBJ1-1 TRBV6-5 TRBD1 CASSSGTGGFTEAFF TGTGCCAGCAGTTCCGGGACAGGGGGATTCACTGAAGCTTTCTTT
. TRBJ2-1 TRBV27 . CASSSPTVDNEQFF TGTGCCAGCAGTTCCCCGACCGTCGACAATGAGCAGTTCTTC
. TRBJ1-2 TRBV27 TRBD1 CASSPGQGTGYTF TGTGCCAGCAGTCCGGGACAGGGTACGGGCTACACCTTC
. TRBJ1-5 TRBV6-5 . CASSYRRGGNQPQHF TGTGCCAGCAGTTATCGCAGGGGAGGGAATCAGCCCCAGCATTTT
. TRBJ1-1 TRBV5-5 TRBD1 CASRVQGGMNTEAFF TGTGCCAGCAGGGTGCAGGGGGGAATGAACACTGAAGCTTTCTTT
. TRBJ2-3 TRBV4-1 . CASSQVYGQRFTDTQYF TGCGCCAGCAGCCAAGTATATGGACAGAGATTCACAGATACGCAGTATTTT
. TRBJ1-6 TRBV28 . CASSWHSSYNSPLHF TGTGCCAGCAGTTGGCACAGTTCCTATAATTCACCCCTCCACTTT
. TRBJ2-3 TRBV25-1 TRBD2 CASSESTLPGGSTDTQYF TGTGCCAGCAGTGAATCGACCCTCCCGGGGGGGAGCACAGATACGCAGTATTTT
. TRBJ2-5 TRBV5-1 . CASSLVSGDAETQYF TGCGCCAGCAGCTTGGTGTCGGGGGATGCGGAGACCCAGTACTTC
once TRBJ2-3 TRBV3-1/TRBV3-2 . CASSQPNRIGGTDTQYF TGTGCCAGCAGCCAACCTAATCGAATAGGGGGCACAGATACGCAGTATTTT